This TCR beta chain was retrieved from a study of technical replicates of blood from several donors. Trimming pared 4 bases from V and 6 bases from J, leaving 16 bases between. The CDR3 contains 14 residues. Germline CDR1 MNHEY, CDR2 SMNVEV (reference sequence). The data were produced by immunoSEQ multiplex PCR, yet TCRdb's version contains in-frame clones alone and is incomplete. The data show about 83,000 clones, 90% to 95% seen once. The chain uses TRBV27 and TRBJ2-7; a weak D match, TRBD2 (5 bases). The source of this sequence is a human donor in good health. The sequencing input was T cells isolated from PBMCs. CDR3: CASSWSGKVGEQYF. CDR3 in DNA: TGTGCCAGCAGTTGGTCCGGGAAAGTGGGCGAGCAGTACTTC.